This T cell receptor beta chain was sequenced for a study of regulatory T cells in long-lasting Graves disease. Construction of the TCR beta libraries employed iRepertoire HTBI primers in conjunction with Arm-PCR of CDR3 regions. Using its own MiXCR run on the multiplex PCR reads, TCRdb lists one record per CDR3 protein. The sample holds about 220,000 distinct CDR3 sequences, about 19% seen once. As for time point: newly diagnosed GD, antithyroid drugs for less than 3 months. RNA from PBMCs was the source of the TCR library. Looked up from germline, CDR1 is MGHRA and CDR2 is YSYEKL. This CDR3 has 15 amino acids. With V trimmed by 4 bases and J by 6 bases, 11 bases remained unmatched. This clonotype was observed at least ten times. This sample also appeared in a second study, on T cells in Graves' hyperthyroidism and ophthalmopathy. That paper adds: Hyperthyroidism was newly diagnosed in patients aged 18 to 65 (duration under 2 months).

This receptor was identified in a woman between 25 and 40 years old with Graves disease. Sequencing used peripheral blood mononuclear cells (PBMCs), obtained at new diagnosis, from a patient treated with antithyroid drugs. The V call is TRBV4-1, the J call TRBJ1-2, with 7 bases aligning to TRBD1. Written as DNA, the CDR3 is TGCGCCAGCAGCCCGAGGGACAGTCAGGCCGATGGCTACACCTTC. This translates into CASSPRDSQADGYTF.